The clone carrying this T cell receptor (beta chain) was detected once. This specimen belongs to a study of blood T cell repertoires in COVID-19. Study information: Whether acute or convalescent, the COVID-19 samples came from the United States, Italy and Spain. PBMCs, B-cell-depleted T cells, or T cells provided the cDNA or gDNA that made up the material.

As handled by the study authors: Estimated nucleated cell counts came from reference gene primer amplification. Generated by immunoSEQ multiplex PCR, the TCRdb table keeps only in-frame clones and is missing some. The V and J calls and the clone size are those of that table, but D and trimming were determined from the DNA. Of 43,000 or so clones in the sample, more than 75% are singletons; the top ten hold 16%. CDR3 length: 17 amino acids. Looked up from germline, CDR1 is MNHEY and CDR2 is SMNVEV (reference sequence). Losses at the gene ends were 3 bases for V and 4 bases for J; bases not matched to a gene: 12.

The clonotype originates from a man between 60 and 70 years old with active or convalescent COVID-19. V usage is TRBV27 and J usage is TRBJ1-2; TRBD1 agrees at 9 bases. Input material: peripheral blood. This CDR3 reads CASSFLGDRERLYGYTF. In DNA form, the CDR3 reads TGTGCCAGCAGTTTCCTGGGGGACAGGGAAAGGCTCTATGGCTACACCTTC.